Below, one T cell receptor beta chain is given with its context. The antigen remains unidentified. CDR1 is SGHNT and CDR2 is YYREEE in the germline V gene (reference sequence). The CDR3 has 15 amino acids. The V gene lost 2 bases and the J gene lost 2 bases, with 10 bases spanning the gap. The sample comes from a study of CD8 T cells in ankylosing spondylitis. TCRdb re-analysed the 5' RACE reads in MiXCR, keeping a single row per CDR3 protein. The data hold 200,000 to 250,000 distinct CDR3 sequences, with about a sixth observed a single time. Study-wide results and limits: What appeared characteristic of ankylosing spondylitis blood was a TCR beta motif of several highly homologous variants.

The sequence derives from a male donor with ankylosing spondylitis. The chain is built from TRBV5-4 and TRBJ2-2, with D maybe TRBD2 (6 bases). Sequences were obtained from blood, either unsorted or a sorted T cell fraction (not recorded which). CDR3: CASSFASENTGELFF. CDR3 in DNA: TGTGCCAGCAGCTTCGCTAGCGAAAACACCGGGGAGCTGTTTTTT.